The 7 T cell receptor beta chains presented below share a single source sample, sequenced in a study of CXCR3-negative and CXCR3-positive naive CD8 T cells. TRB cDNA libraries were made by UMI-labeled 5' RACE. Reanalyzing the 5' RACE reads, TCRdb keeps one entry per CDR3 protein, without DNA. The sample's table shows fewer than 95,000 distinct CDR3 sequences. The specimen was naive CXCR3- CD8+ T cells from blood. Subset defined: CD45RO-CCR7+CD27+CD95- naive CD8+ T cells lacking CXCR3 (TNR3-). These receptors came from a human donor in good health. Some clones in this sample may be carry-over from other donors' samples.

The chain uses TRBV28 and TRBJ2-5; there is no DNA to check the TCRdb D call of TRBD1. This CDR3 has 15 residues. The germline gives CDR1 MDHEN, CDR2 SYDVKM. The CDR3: CASSLRPGQVLSQYF. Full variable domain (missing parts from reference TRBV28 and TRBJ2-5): DVKVTQSSRYLVKRTGEKVFLECVQDMDHENMFWYRQDPGLGLRLIYFSYDVKMKEKGDIPEGYSVSREKKERFSLILESASTNQTSMYLCASSLRPGQVLSQYFGPGTRLLVL.

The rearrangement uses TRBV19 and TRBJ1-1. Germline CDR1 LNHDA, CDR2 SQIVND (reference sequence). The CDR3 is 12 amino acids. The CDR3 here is CASTVGQEEAFF.

CDR3 in amino acids: CASSLALQPSSYNEQFF. V gene TRBV5-1 combines with J gene TRBJ2-1. The V gene's germline CDR1 is SGHRS and CDR2 YFSETQ. The CDR3 sequence is 17 residues long.

The CDR3 region is CSVEAAGSGWNTEAFF. This rearrangement joins TRBV29-1 to TRBJ1-1. The germline CDR1 and CDR2 sequences are SQVTM and ANQGSEA. The CDR3 has 16 residues.

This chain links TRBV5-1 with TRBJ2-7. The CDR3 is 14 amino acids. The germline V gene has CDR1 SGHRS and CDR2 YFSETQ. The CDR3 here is CASSFAGLQYEQYF. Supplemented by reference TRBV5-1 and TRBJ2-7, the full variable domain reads KAGVTQTPRYLIKTRGQQVTLSCSPISGHRSVSWYQQTPGQGLQFLFEYFSETQRNKGNFPGRFSGRQFSNSRSEMNVSTLELGDSALYLCASSFAGLQYEQYFGPGTRLTVT.

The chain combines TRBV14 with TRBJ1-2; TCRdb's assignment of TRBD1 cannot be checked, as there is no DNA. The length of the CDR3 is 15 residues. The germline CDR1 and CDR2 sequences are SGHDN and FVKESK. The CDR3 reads CASSQGAFTNYGYTF. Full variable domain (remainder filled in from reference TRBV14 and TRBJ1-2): EAGVTQFPSHSVIEKGQTVTLRCDPISGHDNLYWYRRVMGKEIKFLLHFVKESKQDESGMPNNRFLAERTGGTYSTLKVQPAELEDSGVYFCASSQGAFTNYGYTFGSGTRLTVV.

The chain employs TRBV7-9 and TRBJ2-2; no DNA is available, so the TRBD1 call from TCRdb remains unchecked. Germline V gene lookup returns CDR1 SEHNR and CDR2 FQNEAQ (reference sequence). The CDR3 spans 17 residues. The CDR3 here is CASANTPGQANTGELFF. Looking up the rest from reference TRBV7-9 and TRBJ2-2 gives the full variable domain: DTGVSQNPRHKITKRGQNVTFRCDPISEHNRLYWYRQTLGQGPEFLTYFQNEAQLEKSRLLSDRFSAERPKGSFSTLEIQRTEQGDSAMYLCASANTPGQANTGELFFGEGSRLTVL.